A selection of T cell receptor beta chains follows, all from one sample in a study of blood T cell repertoires in COVID-19. This table comes from immunoSEQ multiplex PCR, and its TCRdb copy is limited to in-frame clones, with some not included. The sample contains 160,000 or so clones, more than 75% of which appear only once. The sequencing sample was made of peripheral blood. The source of these receptors is a woman aged 45-65 years with COVID-19, enrolled during active disease. The CDR3 runs from the conserved cysteine through the conserved F or W. The D gene is left open where the match is weak.

>TRBJ2-5|TRBD2|TRBV7-9|16
CASSKLAGGLLETQYF
>TRBJ1-2|NA|TRBV3-1/TRBV3-2|14
CASSLNEADYGYTF
>TRBJ2-3|NA|TRBV4-3|19
CASSQEALQRGGPTDTQYF
>TRBJ1-6|NA|TRBV6-2/TRBV6-3|17
CASSYSVPWREGSPLHF
>TRBJ1-1|NA|TRBV12-3/TRBV12-4|13
CASSLAENTEAFF
>TRBJ2-5|TRBD2|TRBV5-1|16
CASSPVAGGTQETQYF
>TRBJ1-3|TRBD1|TRBV9|16
CASSPPRKGAMDTIYF
>TRBJ2-7|NA|TRBV24-1|13
CATGDRPAYEQYF
>TRBJ1-6|TRBD1|TRBV28|15
CASREGTARNSPLHF
>TRBJ2-7|NA|TRBV2|15
CASSETRQSSYEQYF
>TRBJ2-7|TRBD1|TRBV2|14
CASSVKGQTYEQYF
>TRBJ2-3|TRBD2|TRBV2|14
CASNRGELTDTQYF
>TRBJ2-1|TRBD1|TRBV5-1|15
CASSLAGTAYNEQFF
>TRBJ2-5|TRBD1|TRBV19|14
CASSTTGGRETQYF
>TRBJ2-3|TRBD1|TRBV30|13
CAWKTGGGYTQYF
>TRBJ2-2|NA|TRBV6-5|13
CASTPEAGGELFF
>TRBJ1-6|TRBD1|TRBV6-6|15
CASRRQGVLNSPLHF
>TRBJ2-3|NA|TRBV5-1|14
CASSLGLGTDTQYF
>TRBJ2-5|NA|TRBV15|15
CATSRDVGGQETQYF
>TRBJ1-2|NA|TRBV4-3|15
CASSQGHGGNYGYTF
>TRBJ2-7|TRBD2|TRBV4-2|16
CASSQELLAGGREQYF
>TRBJ2-2|TRBD1|TRBV4-3|16
CASSPGQGTNTGELFF
>TRBJ1-4|TRBD1|TRBV18|13
CASSTGVNEKLFF
>TRBJ2-5|TRBD2|TRBV7-2|16
CASSSTLAGVGETQYF
>TRBJ1-2|NA|TRBV6-2/TRBV6-3|13
CASSETAFYGYTF
>TRBJ2-3|NA|TRBV12-3/TRBV12-4|13
CASSIRLLDTQYF
>TRBJ2-7|TRBD1|TRBV5-1|14
CASSLDGTGAEQYF
>TRBJ1-4|NA|TRBV30|15
CAWSHKGLANEKLFF
>TRBJ2-7|NA|TRBV23-1|13
CASIGPLSYEQYF
>TRBJ1-5|NA|TRBV10-3|13
CAITDRDTQPQHF
>TRBJ2-2|TRBD2|TRBV10-3|16
CAISDPSGGFTGELFF
>TRBJ1-2|NA|TRBV11-3|13
CASSMGGGYGYTF
>TRBJ2-3|NA|TRBV2|14
CASSERYYTDTQYF
>TRBJ1-4|TRBD1|TRBV27|18
CASSRIVGQGVVFEKLFF
>TRBJ2-1|NA|TRBV19|15
CASRPFRGDYNEQFF
>TRBJ2-7|TRBD1|TRBV14|15
CASSLGQGAFYEQYF
>TRBJ1-2|NA|TRBV6-2/TRBV6-3|11
CASSYPDGYTF
>TRBJ2-7|TRBD1|TRBV7-9|14
CASSLDGTGMKQYF
>TRBJ1-4|TRBD1|TRBV7-9|15
CASSTYRGTNEKLFF
>TRBJ2-3|NA|TRBV5-1|16
CASHNSGTRSTDTQYF
>TRBJ2-5|NA|TRBV10-3|13
CAIRPTRQETQYF
>TRBJ2-1|NA|TRBV18|18
CASSPPAGWEGSYNEQFF
>TRBJ2-1|TRBD2|TRBV11-3|11
CASSTGGEQFF
>TRBJ2-1|NA|TRBV6-5|11
CASSYAREQFF
>TRBJ1-4|NA|TRBV19|16
CASSPRRGEKEEKLFF
>TRBJ1-1|NA|TRBV27|16
CASSSPRLRGNTEAFF
>TRBJ1-1|NA|TRBV6-5|14
CASSLTFSITEAFF
>TRBJ2-7|NA|TRBV7-8|13
CASSLGASYEQYF
>TRBJ1-5|NA|TRBV27|16
CASSTNPGDSNQPQHF
>TRBJ2-1|NA|TRBV12-3/TRBV12-4|12
CASRRTADEQFF
>TRBJ2-1|TRBD2|TRBV4-2|16
CASSQPSGGVYNEQFF
>TRBJ1-6|TRBD1|TRBV7-3|17
CASSASGQGSYNSPLHF
>TRBJ2-7|TRBD2|TRBV4-2|15
CASSQGEGSHYEQYF
>TRBJ1-2|TRBD1|TRBV24-1|15
CATSDTDRGLRGYTF
>TRBJ1-4|TRBD1|TRBV18|15
CASSPTTGQEEKLFF
>TRBJ2-7|TRBD2|TRBV7-4|17
CASSLGWSGLGSYEQYF
>TRBJ2-7|TRBD2|TRBV7-9|17
CASSPRFGGGHSYEQYF
>TRBJ1-4|NA|TRBV6-1|13
CASSEGEAEKLFF